The sequence of this T cell receptor beta chain was determined in a study of cytomegalovirus exposure and HLA in healthy donors. The PCR ran on 60 Vbeta and 13 Jbeta primers. Sequencing used immunoSEQ multiplex PCR; TCRdb keeps in-frame clones, though not all of them. The table has over 150,000 clones, around three quarters seen once. The CDR3 contains 13 residues. V shed 7 bases and J 0 bases; nucleotides not matched to a gene: 3. CDR1 MNHEY and CDR2 SMNVEV come from the germline V gene (reference sequence). The receptor was isolated from a woman aged 40 to 49 in good health and CMV-seronegative. The V gene is TRBV27, the J gene TRBJ2-7; 7 nucleotides line up with TRBD1. The sample comprised PBMCs. The DNA of the CDR3 is TGTGCCAGCAAGGGGACAGTCTCCTACGAGCAGTACTTC. This encodes CASKGTVSYEQYF.